This TCR beta chain is drawn from a study of beta chain features in type 1 diabetes. Findings of the study overall: Cells carrying high TCR expression could end up over-represented when cDNA is sequenced. TCRB CDR3s from Type 1 diabetes patients were moderately but significantly shorter in all four CD4+ subsets.

Comments on this clone: Its specificity is unknown.

In germline, CDR1 is SGHRS, CDR2 YFSETQ. Trimming removed 1 base from V and 5 bases from J; junction bases left unmatched: 6. The CDR3 is 15 residues long. Expressed TCRB transcripts were sequenced, since all the RNA that had been isolated was reverse transcribed. The method was immunoSEQ multiplex PCR; TCRdb's version includes in-frame clones alone and lacks a portion of them. The sample holds roughly 160,000 clones, approximately 8.1% seen once. Sorting with CD45RO/CCR7/CD25/CD127/CD95/CD27 yielded naive, central memory, regulatory and stem-like memory CD4+ cells. The sequencing input was central memory CD4+ T cells from blood. The receptor was derived from a woman aged 40-49 years with type 1 diabetes. The V call is TRBV5-1, the J call TRBJ2-1; 7 nucleotides agree with TRBD2. The CDR3 nucleotides are TGCGCCAGCAGCTTGACGGGGGAGGGCCACAATGAGCAGTTCTTC. The encoded protein is CASSLTGEGHNEQFF.